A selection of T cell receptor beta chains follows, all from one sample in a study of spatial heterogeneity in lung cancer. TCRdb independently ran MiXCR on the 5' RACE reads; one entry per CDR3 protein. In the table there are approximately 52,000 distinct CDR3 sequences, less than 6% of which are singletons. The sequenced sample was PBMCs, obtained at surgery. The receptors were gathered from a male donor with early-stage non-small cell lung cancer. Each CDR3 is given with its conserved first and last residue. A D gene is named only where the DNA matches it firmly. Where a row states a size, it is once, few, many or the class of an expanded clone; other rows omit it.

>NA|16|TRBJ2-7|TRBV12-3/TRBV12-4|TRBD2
TGTGCCAGCAATTTACGTGGCGGGAGTGCACTCTACGAGCAGTACTTC
CASNLRGGSALYEQYF
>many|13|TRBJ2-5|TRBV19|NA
TGTGCCAGTAGTGACTCCGGGCTGGAGACCCAGTACTTC
CASSDSGLETQYF
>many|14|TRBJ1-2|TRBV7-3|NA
TGTGCCAGCAGCCGCCTGAGGCAGGCTTATGGCTACACCTTC
CASSRLRQAYGYTF
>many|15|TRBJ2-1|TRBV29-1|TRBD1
TGCAGCGTTAGGGGGTGGACAGGGGGCGGCGATGAGCAGTTCTTC
CSVRGWTGGGDEQFF
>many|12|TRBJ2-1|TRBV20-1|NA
TGCAGTGCTCCCGACCAGGACAATGAGCAGTTCTTC
CSAPDQDNEQFF
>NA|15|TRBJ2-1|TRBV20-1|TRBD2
TGCAGTGCTAAGTTACTACTAGCGTCGGTAAATGAGCAGTTCTTC
CSAKLLLASVNEQFF
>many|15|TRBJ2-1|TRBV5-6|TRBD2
TGTGCCAGCAGCGACGTGACTAGCGCCCGTGGAGAGCAGTTCTTC
CASSDVTSARGEQFF
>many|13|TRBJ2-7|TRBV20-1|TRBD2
TGCAGTGCTACTCTAGCGGGAGTAGGGGAGCAGTACTTC
CSATLAGVGEQYF
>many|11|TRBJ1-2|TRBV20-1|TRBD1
TGCAGTGCTAGGGGGGGACAGCCCTACACCTTC
CSARGGQPYTF
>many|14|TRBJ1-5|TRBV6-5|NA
TGTGCCAGCAGCCTACAGGGAAGCAATCAGCCCCAGCATTTT
CASSLQGSNQPQHF